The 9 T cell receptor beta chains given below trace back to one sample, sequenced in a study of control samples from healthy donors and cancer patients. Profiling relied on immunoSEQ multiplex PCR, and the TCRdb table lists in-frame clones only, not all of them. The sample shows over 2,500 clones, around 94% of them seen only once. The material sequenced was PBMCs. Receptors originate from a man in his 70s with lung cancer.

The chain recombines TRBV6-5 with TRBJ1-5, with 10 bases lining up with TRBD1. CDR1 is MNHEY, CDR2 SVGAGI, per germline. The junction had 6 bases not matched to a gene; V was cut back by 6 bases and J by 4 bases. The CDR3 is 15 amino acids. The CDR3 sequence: CASRADRGLNQPQHF. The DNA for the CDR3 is TGTGCCAGCAGGGCCGACAGGGGGCTTAATCAGCCCCAGCATTTT.

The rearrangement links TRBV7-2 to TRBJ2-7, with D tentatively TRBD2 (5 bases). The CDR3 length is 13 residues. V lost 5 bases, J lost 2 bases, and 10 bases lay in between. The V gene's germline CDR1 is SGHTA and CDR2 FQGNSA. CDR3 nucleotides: TGTGCCAGCAGCCGCATGGGAGCCTACGAGCAGTACTTC. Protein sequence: CASSRMGAYEQYF.

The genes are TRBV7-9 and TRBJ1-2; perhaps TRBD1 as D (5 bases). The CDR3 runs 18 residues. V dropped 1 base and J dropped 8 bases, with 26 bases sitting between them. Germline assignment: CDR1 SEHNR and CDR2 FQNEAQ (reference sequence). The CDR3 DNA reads TGTGCCAGCAGCTTAGTAGATCACGGTCGGGGGGTTCGAGTCGGCTACACCTTC. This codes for CASSLVDHGRGVRVGYTF.

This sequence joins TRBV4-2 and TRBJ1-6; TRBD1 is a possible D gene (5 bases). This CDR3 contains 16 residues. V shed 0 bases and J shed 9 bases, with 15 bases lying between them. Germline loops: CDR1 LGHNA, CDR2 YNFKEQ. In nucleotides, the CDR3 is TGTGCCAGCAGCCAAGATTGGTCAGGGCCGGGTTCACCCCTCCACTTT. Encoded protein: CASSQDWSGPGSPLHF.

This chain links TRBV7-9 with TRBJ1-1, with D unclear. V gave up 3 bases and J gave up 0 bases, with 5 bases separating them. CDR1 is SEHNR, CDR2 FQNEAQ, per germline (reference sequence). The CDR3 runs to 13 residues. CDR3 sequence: CASSFPLNTEAFF. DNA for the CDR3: TGTGCCAGCAGCTTCCCCCTGAACACTGAAGCTTTCTTT.

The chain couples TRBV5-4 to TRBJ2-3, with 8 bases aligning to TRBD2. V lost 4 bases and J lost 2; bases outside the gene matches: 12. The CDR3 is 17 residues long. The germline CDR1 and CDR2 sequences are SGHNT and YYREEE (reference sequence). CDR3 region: CASSPIGGASVTDTQYF. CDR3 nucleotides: TGTGCCAGCAGCCCCATCGGGGGGGCCTCGGTCACAGATACGCAGTATTTT.

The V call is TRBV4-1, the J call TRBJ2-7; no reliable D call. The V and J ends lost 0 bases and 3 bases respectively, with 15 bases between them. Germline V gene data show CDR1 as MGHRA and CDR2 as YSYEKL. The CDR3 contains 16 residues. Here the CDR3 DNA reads TGCGCCAGCAGCCAAGATCAGATGGATAGTTTCTACGAGCAGTACTTC. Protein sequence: CASSQDQMDSFYEQYF.

The DNA of the CDR3 is TGTGCCACCAGCAGAAACCGGGACAGGGCTAGTTCACCCCTCCACTTT. Translation: CATSRNRDRASSPLHF. This sequence joins TRBV15 and TRBJ1-6; 9 bases fit TRBD1. Trimming removed 2 bases from V and 9 bases from J; junction bases left unmatched: 8. The V gene's germline CDR1 is LNHNV and CDR2 YYDKDF (reference sequence). CDR3 length equals 16 residues.

CDR3 loop: CASSPLPQPDTQYF. CDR3 nucleotide sequence: TGTGCCAGCTCACCACTGCCCCAACCAGATACGCAGTATTTT. The chain is built from TRBV18 and TRBJ2-3, with D unresolved. V was clipped by 1 base and J by 4 bases, with 9 bases between them. CDR3 length: 14 residues. The germline V gene has CDR1 KGHSH and CDR2 LQKENI.